This T cell receptor (beta chain) was sequenced during a study of T cells in Graves' hyperthyroidism and ophthalmopathy. Graves' hyperthyroidism qualified as stable when ophthalmopathy did not progress within 18 months. Diagnosis of hyperthyroidism was new in patients aged 18 to 65, and its duration was under 2 months. Clinical symptoms, serum thyroxine and TRAb, thyroid ultrasound and orbital computed tomography were used for the diagnoses. V lost 4 bases and J lost 3; bases outside the gene matches: 10. Looked up from germline, CDR1 is ENHRY and CDR2 is SYGVKD. The CDR3 extends over 16 amino acids. TCR beta CDR3 sequences were amplified from RNA transcripts. TCR CDR3 regions were first amplified by RT-PCR with HTBI primers. TCRdb reanalysed the multiplex PCR reads using MiXCR and keeps one entry per CDR3 protein. The sample carries hundreds of thousands of distinct CDR3 sequences, approximately 44% recorded once.

Sequenced input: peripheral blood or thyroid tissue (not recorded which). The origin of this receptor is a woman in her late teens or twenties with Graves' hyperthyroidism. The chain recombines TRBV10-3 with TRBJ1-1; 8 bases match TRBD1. DNA of the CDR3: TGTGCCATCAGTGTAGAATCAGGGGGCGCATACACTGAAGCTTTCTTT. Encoded protein: CAISVESGGAYTEAFF.